Shown below are 20 T cell receptor beta chains from a single sample sequenced in a study of CD8+CD57+ T cells in acquired aplastic anemia (dated by TCRdb to about 2018). The sample was run on an Illumina HiSeq 2000. Genomic DNA served as template for TCR beta VDJ combination and CDR3 sequence profiling. TCRdb trimmed public reads at Q25 via fastp, called clones via MiXCR and kept in-frame beta chains. Identical CDR3 proteins give one entry, which carries the most common genes and DNA. This sample holds about 210,000 distinct CDR3 sequences; 34% were observed only once. The ten largest clonotypes hold around 1.1% of the sample. Material for sequencing was sorted CD4+, CD8+, or CD8+CD57+ T cells (not recorded which) from PBMCs. These receptors were collected from a human donor in good health, serving as a control.

This chain joins TRBV25-1 and TRBJ2-7; 9 bases fit TRBD2. The CDR3 sequence is 16 residues long. CDR1 and CDR2 (germline): MGHDK, SYGVNS. Losses at the gene ends were 6 bases for V and 1 base for J; bases not matched to a gene: 10. The CDR3 spells CASSPSGASGSYEQYF. The CDR3 DNA is TGTGCCAGCAGCCCTAGCGGGGCTAGCGGTTCCTACGAGCAGTACTTC.

In its sample, this clonotype was seen a few times. The genes are TRBV25-1 and TRBJ2-5; possibly TRBD2 for D (6 bases). The CDR3 contains 20 residues. Trimming pared 5 bases from V and 1 base from J, leaving 29 bases between. The germline gives CDR1 MGHDK, CDR2 SYGVNS. The CDR3 region has the DNA TGTGCCAGCAGTCTACCGCTCGAGTTGTTTCCAATAGCGGCCCAAGAGACCCAGTACTTC. This codes for CASSLPLELFPIAAQETQYF. Variable domain in full (rest from reference TRBV25-1 and TRBJ2-5): EADIYQTPRYLVIGTGKKITLECSQTMGHDKMYWYQQDPGMELHLIHYSYGVNSTEKGDLSSESTVSRIRTEHFPLTLESARPSHTSQYLCASSLPLELFPIAAQETQYFGPGTRLLVL.

This clonotype was seen at least ten times. The J gene is TRBJ1-2, the V gene TRBV19; D ambiguous. V lost 9 bases, J lost 6 bases, and 23 bases lay in between. The CDR3 contains 15 residues. CDR1 is LNHDA and CDR2 is SQIVND in the germline V gene (reference sequence). The CDR3 is CASGTERTRINGYTF. In nucleotides, the CDR3 is TGTGCCAGCGGAACTGAGAGGACGAGAATAAATGGCTACACCTTC.

The chain joins TRBV14 to TRBJ2-3; the match to TRBD2 covers 9 bases. V dropped 5 bases and J dropped 1; count of bases not matched to a gene: 4. The CDR3 length is 15 residues. Germline CDR1 reads SGHDN; CDR2 reads FVKESK. The CDR3 region is CASSFSGGRTDTQYF. The CDR3 bases are TGTGCCAGCAGCTTTAGCGGGGGCCGCACAGATACGCAGTATTTT.

This clonotype came up a few times. The V gene is TRBV12-3 or TRBV12-4, the J gene TRBJ2-5, with 10 bases fitting TRBD1. The CDR3 consists of 14 residues. The trim removed 6 bases at V and 4 bases at J, leaving 5 bases unmatched. The DNA of the CDR3 is TGTGCCAGCAGAAGACAGGGGGCTGGAGAGACCCAGTACTTC. This codes for CASRRQGAGETQYF.

This clonotype was detected many times. The rearrangement joins TRBV29-1 to TRBJ2-1; D possibly corresponds to TRBD2 (7 bases). The CDR3 consists of 13 residues. CDR1 is SQVTM and CDR2 is ANQGSEA in the germline V gene. V was pared by 6 bases and J by 5 bases, with 14 bases between. The CDR3 DNA is TGCAGCGTCCTGGGGGGGCGGGACAATGAGCAGTTCTTC. Its protein is CSVLGGRDNEQFF.

V gene TRBV12-3 or TRBV12-4 combines with J gene TRBJ2-5; no firm D call. Trimming cost V 6 bases and J 6 bases, with 17 bases left between them. The CDR3 consists of 14 residues. The DNA for the CDR3 is TGTGCCAGCAGCCTGGACCTCCCTCAAAAGACCCAGTACTTC. Encoded protein: CASSLDLPQKTQYF.

This clonotype was counted at least ten times. The chain links TRBV19 to TRBJ2-7; D call uncertain. The germline gives CDR1 LNHDA, CDR2 SQIVND (reference sequence). Trimming pared 3 bases from V and 3 bases from J, leaving 12 bases between. The CDR3 sequence is 14 residues long. Here the CDR3 reads CASSIFGDFYEQYF. The DNA of the CDR3 is TGTGCCAGTAGTATTTTTGGGGATTTCTACGAGCAGTACTTC. Drawing the rest from reference TRBV19 and TRBJ2-7, the complete variable domain is DGGITQSPKYLFRKEGQNVTLSCEQNLNHDAMYWYRQDPGQGLRLIYYSQIVNDFQKGDIAEGYSVSREKKESFPLTVTSAQKNPTAFYLCASSIFGDFYEQYFGPGTRLTVT.

The chain has TRBV12-5 and TRBJ1-1; 9 nucleotides agree with TRBD1. V lost 0 bases to trimming and J lost 5 bases; unmatched junction nucleotides: 10. Looked up from germline, CDR1 is LGHNT and CDR2 is FRNRAP. The length of the CDR3 is 17 residues. CDR3 loop: CASGLVLPLQGATEAFF. The CDR3 coding sequence is TGTGCTAGTGGTTTGGTCCTCCCTTTACAGGGGGCTACTGAAGCTTTCTTT.

The chain carries TRBV10-3 and TRBJ1-6; 9 nucleotides agree with TRBD1. Germline lookup yields CDR1 ENHRY and CDR2 SYGVKD. The V and J ends lost 6 bases and 10 bases, in that order; junction bases with no gene match: 7. The CDR3 totals 14 residues. The CDR3 sequence: CAIRGTGYNSPLHF. For the CDR3, the DNA is TGTGCCATCAGGGGGACAGGGTACAACTCACCCCTCCACTTT.

This clonotype occurred many times. The V and J genes are TRBV12-3 or TRBV12-4 and TRBJ1-6; a weak D match, TRBD1 (6 bases). This CDR3 contains 15 residues. Trimming cost V 6 bases and J 9 bases, with 18 bases left between them. The CDR3 loop reads CASSPSRTVRSPLHF. The CDR3 bases are TGTGCCAGCAGCCCGTCTAGGACAGTGCGTTCACCCCTCCACTTT.

In its sample, this clonotype was seen a few times. J is TRBJ2-7 and V is TRBV12-3 or TRBV12-4, with 8 bases fitting TRBD1. Germline trimming cut 4 bases from V and 6 bases from J; bases unmatched to any gene: 11. The length of the CDR3 is 15 residues. The CDR3 DNA reads TGTGCCAGCAGTTCAAACGGCCAGGGGGCTATCGAGCAGTACTTC. Translating it yields CASSSNGQGAIEQYF.

A few counts support this clonotype. The chain recombines TRBV12-3 or TRBV12-4 with TRBJ1-5; TRBD1 matches at 7 bases. The CDR3 has 15 residues. The trim removed 6 bases at V and 2 bases at J, leaving 7 bases unmatched. The CDR3 coding sequence is TGTGCCAGCAGATCGACAGGGTCGGGCAATCAGCCCCAGCATTTT. Its protein product is CASRSTGSGNQPQHF.

This clonotype was observed a few times. This chain connects TRBV9 to TRBJ1-1, with TRBD1 as a possible D gene (5 bases). The V gene's germline CDR1 is SGDLS and CDR2 YYNGEE. The ends were cut back, 4 bases at V and 3 bases at J, with 13 bases in the middle. The CDR3 has 14 residues. The CDR3: CASSPGGEYTEAFF. CDR3 sequence (DNA): TGTGCCAGCAGCCCCGGGGGGGAGTACACTGAAGCTTTCTTT.

This clonotype occurred a few times. This chain uses TRBV12-3 or TRBV12-4 with TRBJ2-1; D is perhaps TRBD2 (6 bases). Trimming left V 3 bases short and J 1 base short, with 10 bases between. The CDR3 contains 15 residues. The CDR3: CASSLRGRSYNEQFF. The CDR3 bases are TGTGCCAGCAGTTTGCGGGGTCGATCCTACAATGAGCAGTTCTTC.

This CDR3 reads CASGDRDILYATNEKLFF. In DNA, the CDR3 is TGTGCCAGCGGGGACCGGGACATTCTTTATGCAACTAATGAAAAACTGTTTTTT. The chain couples TRBV19 to TRBJ1-4; the D gene is possibly TRBD1 (6 bases). This CDR3 is built from 18 residues. The germline V gene encodes CDR1 LNHDA and CDR2 SQIVND (reference sequence). V was trimmed by 9 bases and J by 0 bases, leaving 23 bases between them.

This sequence joins TRBV19 and TRBJ1-2; 9 nucleotides match TRBD1. The CDR3 is 15 residues long. The V gene's germline CDR1 is LNHDA and CDR2 SQIVND (reference sequence). V lost 1 base and J lost 2; bases outside the gene matches: 2. CDR3 DNA: TGTGCCAGTAGTATAGGAGGACAGGGGAACTATGGCTACACCTTC. Translation gives CASSIGGQGNYGYTF. The complete variable domain, with remaining parts taken from reference TRBV19 and TRBJ1-2, reads DGGITQSPKYLFRKEGQNVTLSCEQNLNHDAMYWYRQDPGQGLRLIYYSQIVNDFQKGDIAEGYSVSREKKESFPLTVTSAQKNPTAFYLCASSIGGQGNYGYTFGSGTRLTVV.

The chain has TRBV10-3 and TRBJ1-1, with TRBD1 as a possible D gene (6 bases). This CDR3 spans 13 amino acids. Trimming pared 6 bases from V and 4 bases from J, leaving 12 bases between. Germline values: CDR1 ENHRY, CDR2 SYGVKD. CDR3 nucleotide sequence: TGTGCCATCAGGCCTCAGGGGAGCACTGAAGCTTTCTTT. This gives the protein CAIRPQGSTEAFF.

The rearrangement joins TRBV19 to TRBJ2-3; D perhaps matches TRBD2 (7 bases). Trimming cost V 4 bases and J 3 bases, with 14 bases left between them. The CDR3 consists of 15 residues. The germline gives CDR1 LNHDA, CDR2 SQIVND (reference sequence). In DNA, the CDR3 is TGTGCCAGTAGTAGTAGTGGGGGGGCAACAGATACGCAGTATTTT. Translated, it gives CASSSSGGATDTQYF.

The chain's CDR3 is CASRSRQDGLLGYTF. DNA for the CDR3: TGCGCCAGCAGATCACGACAGGATGGGCTGCTTGGCTACACCTTC. This chain links TRBV5-1 with TRBJ1-2; maybe TRBD1 (6 bases). Germline V gene sequence: CDR1 SGHRS, CDR2 YFSETQ. Trimming took 5 bases from V and 7 from J, leaving 21 bases between them. This CDR3 has 15 residues.